Each of the 13 T cell receptor beta chains below was sequenced from the same sample in a study of monozygotic twins with inflammatory bowel disease. For each CDR3 protein, TCRdb gives one entry from its re-call of the 5' RACE reads, without DNA. This sample lists over 200,000 distinct CDR3 sequences; its ten largest clones have approximately 1.6%. Sequences were obtained from blood. The receptor set was obtained from a human donor with ulcerative colitis or Crohn's disease, or a healthy co-twin of an affected twin (not recorded which).

The chain employs TRBV7-6 and TRBJ2-7. This CDR3 is 14 amino acids long. Germline values: CDR1 SGHVS, CDR2 FNYEAQ. The CDR3 protein is CASSLQGGVYEQYF.

The CDR3 protein is CASSSTDNQPQHF. This chain uses TRBV7-9 with TRBJ1-5. Looked up from germline, CDR1 is SEHNR and CDR2 is FQNEAQ (reference sequence). The CDR3 is made up of 13 amino acids.

J is TRBJ1-2 and V is TRBV15. The CDR3 runs to 14 residues. CDR1 LNHNV and CDR2 YYDKDF come from the germline V gene (reference sequence). CDR3 in amino acids: CATSREQRSYGYTF.

Here the CDR3 reads CASTLRQGLLTDTQYF. This chain uses TRBV7-8 with TRBJ2-3; there is no DNA to check the TCRdb D call of TRBD1. Germline CDR1 SGHVS, CDR2 FQNEAQ. The CDR3 extends over 16 amino acids.

This chain uses TRBV28 with TRBJ2-7; TCRdb lists TRBD1, though no DNA is available to test this call. Germline CDR1 reads MDHEN; CDR2 reads SYDVKM. The CDR3 is 15 amino acids. CDR3 loop: CASSLSRTGGLEQYF.

The genes are TRBV6-1 and TRBJ2-1; TCRdb selects TRBD1, and the lack of DNA leaves this call unchecked. CDR3 length: 15 residues. Per germline, CDR1 MNHNS and CDR2 SASEGT. CDR3 loop: CASTPAGTVYNEQFF.

J is TRBJ2-1 and V is TRBV28; TCRdb calls TRBD2, which cannot be checked without DNA. This CDR3 region has 13 residues. Germline CDR1 MDHEN, CDR2 SYDVKM. CDR3 sequence reads: CPSTLPTQTEQFF. Using reference TRBV28 and TRBJ2-1 for the parts outside the CDR3, the full variable domain is DVKVTQSSRYLVKRTGEKVFLECVQDMDHENMFWYRQDPGLGLRLIYFSYDVKMKEKGDIPEGYSVSREKKERFSLILESASTNQTSMYLCPSTLPTQTEQFFGPGTRLTVL.

The chain uses TRBV12-3 or TRBV12-4 and TRBJ2-7; absent DNA, TCRdb's TRBD1 call cannot be checked. The CDR3 is made up of 14 amino acids. CDR3 loop: CASSLEDRLHEQYF.

The gene calls are TRBV7-9 and TRBJ2-7; TCRdb proposes TRBD1, but this gene call is untestable without DNA. This CDR3 comprises 12 residues. Germline CDR1 and CDR2: SEHNR and FQNEAQ (reference sequence). The chain's CDR3 is CASSNDRSKQYF.

This chain uses TRBV12-3 or TRBV12-4 with TRBJ2-7; TCRdb proposes TRBD1, but this gene call is untestable without DNA. This CDR3 region has 15 residues. CDR3 region: CASSSTGTGNYEQYF.

The chain combines TRBV18 with TRBJ1-1; the D call from TCRdb, TRBD1, cannot be confirmed without DNA. CDR1 is KGHSH and CDR2 is LQKENI in the germline V gene. The CDR3 extends over 15 amino acids. The CDR3 region is CASSPYQGQGARAFF.

The genes are TRBV7-9 and TRBJ1-2. The CDR3 runs 15 residues. Per the germline V gene, CDR1 is SEHNR and CDR2 is FQNEAQ (reference sequence). The CDR3 spells CASSRDHGGNYGYTF.

CDR3 loop: CASSQQGGVNTEAFF. The J gene is TRBJ1-1, the V gene TRBV4-2; TCRdb picks TRBD1, but there is no DNA to check that call. Germline assignment: CDR1 LGHNA and CDR2 YNFKEQ. The CDR3 contains 15 residues.